Presented here are 14 T cell receptor beta chains from one specimen sequenced in a study of blood T cell repertoires in COVID-19. TCRdb's copy holds only in-frame clones and misses some; the assay was immunoSEQ multiplex PCR. The sample lists 200,000 to 250,000 clones, approximately 90% occurring once. Sequencing was carried out using peripheral blood. These receptors were obtained from a man aged 25 to 40 with COVID-19, enrolled during active disease.

This sequence joins TRBV19 and TRBJ1-5; tentative D call: TRBD1 (6 bases). Trimming stripped 4 bases from V and 4 bases from J, with 14 bases between. This CDR3 comprises 15 residues. CDR1 LNHDA and CDR2 SQIVND come from the germline V gene (reference sequence). The CDR3 sequence is CASSTQGEGNQPQHF. For the CDR3, the DNA is TGTGCCAGTAGTACACAGGGTGAGGGAAATCAGCCCCAGCATTTT.

V usage is TRBV28 and J usage is TRBJ1-5; D remains unclear. Germline CDR1 MDHEN, CDR2 SYDVKM. V lost 8 bases and J lost 0, with 11 bases in between. The CDR3 is 14 amino acids. The CDR3 region is CASDPDYSNQPQHF. Written as DNA, the CDR3 is TGTGCCAGCGACCCAGACTATAGCAATCAGCCCCAGCATTTT.

The chain is built from TRBV5-4 and TRBJ1-1; D might be TRBD1 (6 bases). The CDR3 runs to 15 residues. The germline V gene has CDR1 SGHNT and CDR2 YYREEE (reference sequence). The ends were cut back, 4 bases at V and 1 base at J, with 14 bases in the middle. CDR3 coding DNA: TGTGCCAGCAGCCGGGGAGGGGGGCCGAACACTGAAGCTTTCTTT. This encodes CASSRGGGPNTEAFF.

The chain recombines TRBV15 with TRBJ2-2; 9 bases line up with TRBD1. J gave up 4 bases and V 4 bases, and 4 bases lay outside the gene matches. Germline V lookup: CDR1 LNHNV, CDR2 YYDKDF (reference sequence). The length of the CDR3 is 15 residues. CDR3 amino acids: CATSKGQGFTGELFF. The CDR3 DNA reads as TGTGCCACCAGCAAGGGACAGGGCTTCACCGGGGAGCTGTTTTTT.

J is TRBJ1-5 and V is TRBV18; TRBD1 matches 9 bases. CDR3 size: 16 residues. The J segment lost 7 bases and the V segment lost 1 base, leaving 8 bases of the junction unmatched. The germline gives CDR1 KGHSH, CDR2 LQKENI. CDR3: CASSPQRTGADQPQHF. Written as DNA, the CDR3 is TGTGCCAGCTCACCACAAAGGACAGGGGCGGACCAGCCCCAGCATTTT. Combining the CDR3 with reference TRBV18 and TRBJ1-5 gives the whole variable domain NAGVMQNPRHLVRRRGQEARLRCSPMKGHSHVYWYRQLPEEGLKFMVYLQKENIIDESGMPKERFSAEFPKEGPSILRIQQVVRGDSAAYFCASSPQRTGADQPQHFGDGTRLSIL.

The J gene is TRBJ2-3, the V gene TRBV24-1, with D possibly matching TRBD1 (5 bases). The germline CDR1 and CDR2 sequences are KGHDR and SFDVKD. The CDR3 runs to 12 residues. Trimming took 5 bases from V and 12 from J, leaving 14 bases between them. CDR3 bases: TGTGCCACCAGTGGTGACAGTCCAGTTCAGTATTTT. This encodes CATSGDSPVQYF.

This clone has a single count. This chain joins TRBV30 and TRBJ1-6; 7 nucleotides align to TRBD1. Losses at the gene ends were 1 base for V and 11 bases for J; bases not matched to a gene: 2. This CDR3 has 12 residues. Germline CDR1 and CDR2: GTSNPN and SVGIG (reference sequence). The CDR3 protein is CAWSAGGPPLHF. DNA of the CDR3: TGTGCCTGGAGTGCAGGGGGGCCACCCCTCCACTTT. The complete variable domain, with remaining parts taken from reference TRBV30 and TRBJ1-6, reads SQTIHQWPATLVQPVGSPLSLECTVEGTSNPNLYWYRQAAGRGLQLLFYSVGIGQISSEVPQNLSASRPQDRQFILSSKKLLLSDSGFYLCAWSAGGPPLHFGNGTRLTVT.

The rearrangement links TRBV5-1 to TRBJ2-7; TRBD2 matches 12 bases. The CDR3 consists of 15 residues. V gave up 3 bases and J gave up 5 bases; unmatched junction bases: 6. Germline CDR1 reads SGHRS; CDR2 reads YFSETQ. The CDR3 loop reads CASSSLAGGHHEQYF. As DNA, the CDR3 is TGCGCCAGCAGCTCGCTAGCGGGGGGGCATCACGAGCAGTACTTC.

The V and J genes are TRBV2 and TRBJ1-4, with D possibly TRBD1 on 6 matching bases. CDR1 is SNHLY and CDR2 is FYNNEI in the germline V gene. V lost 6 bases and J lost 3, with 11 bases in between. The CDR3 contains 14 residues. The CDR3 DNA is TGTGCCAGCAGACAGGGCTTGGCTAATGAAAAACTGTTTTTT. It codes for CASRQGLANEKLFF.

This chain connects TRBV7-2 to TRBJ1-2, with 7 bases identical to TRBD1. The CDR3 runs to 16 residues. Germline lookup yields CDR1 SGHTA and CDR2 FQGNSA. With 5 bases clipped from V and 5 bases from J, the junction kept 14 bases outside the gene matches. Here the CDR3 reads CASSLDRAEIRYGYTF. Written as DNA, the CDR3 is TGTGCCAGCAGCCTTGACAGGGCGGAGATTCGGTATGGCTACACCTTC.

The chain combines TRBV6-2 or TRBV6-3 with TRBJ2-7; 7 nucleotides line up with TRBD1. Germline CDR1 reads MNHEY; CDR2 reads SVGEGT. The CDR3 extends over 17 amino acids. J was trimmed by 3 bases and V by 0 bases; bases with no gene match: 11. CDR3 bases: TGTGCCAGCAGTTACTCCCCGGAGAGCAGGGGGTACTACGAGCAGTACTTC. Encoded protein: CASSYSPESRGYYEQYF.

The chain recombines TRBV28 with TRBJ2-7, with 7 positions matching TRBD2. Losses at the gene ends were 8 bases for V and 1 base for J; bases not matched to a gene: 8. The CDR3 is 14 amino acids. Germline CDR1 is MDHEN and CDR2 is SYDVKM. The CDR3 coding sequence is TGTGCCAGCCGTCCGGGGGGTGGATCCTACGAGCAGTACTTC. Protein sequence: CASRPGGGSYEQYF. Combining the CDR3 with reference TRBV28 and TRBJ2-7 gives the whole variable domain DVKVTQSSRYLVKRTGEKVFLECVQDMDHENMFWYRQDPGLGLRLIYFSYDVKMKEKGDIPEGYSVSREKKERFSLILESASTNQTSMYLCASRPGGGSYEQYFGPGTRLTVT.

A note on this clone: The junction does not match germline at one end; this may be a read error. The chain joins TRBV6-2 or TRBV6-3 to TRBJ2-1; 8 bases match TRBD1. CDR1 and CDR2 from the germline V gene are MNHEY and SVGEGT. This CDR3 comprises 14 residues. The CDR3 loop is CASSYLAPGQGEIF. Written as DNA, the CDR3 is TGTGCCAGCAGTTACTTAGCCCCCGGACAGGGCGAGATCTTC.

J is TRBJ1-4 and V is TRBV11-2; 11 bases line up with TRBD1. CDR1 is SGHAT and CDR2 is FQNNGV in the germline V gene. J gave up 8 bases and V 6 bases, and 2 bases lay outside the gene matches. The CDR3 length is 13 residues. The CDR3 loop reads CASRRTGGEKLFF. For the CDR3, the DNA is TGTGCCAGCAGACGGACAGGGGGCGAAAAACTGTTTTTT.